Each of the 27 T cell receptor beta chains below was sequenced from the same sample in a study of T cell responses to AZD1222 COVID-19 vaccine (dated by TCRdb to about 2021). The library was produced with the immunoSEQ multiplex PCR assay. Held by TCRdb, this immuneACCESS table contains in-frame sequences only and omits some clones. Under half of the omission traces to an unresolved V gene where checked; the cause of the rest is unknown. For this sample the table gives about 69,000 clones, of which roughly 80% were detected only once. Over 12% of the sample rests with the top ten. The intended sense of this specimen's time point label: about 28 days (+/-7) after the second vaccine dose. The input for sequencing was peripheral blood, taken 28 days after the second AZD1222 dose. The receptors were sampled from an adult who received the AZD1222 COVID-19 vaccine.

This chain joins TRBV27 and TRBJ1-6; TRBD1 is a possible D gene (5 bases). This CDR3 contains 15 residues. Germline CDR1 reads MNHEY; CDR2 reads SMNVEV (reference sequence). V was cut by 8 bases and J by 7 bases, with 18 bases left in between. CDR3 sequence: CASGNPTVRNSPLHF. The CDR3 DNA is TGTGCCAGCGGTAACCCGACAGTACGGAATTCACCCCTCCACTTT.

The chain is built from TRBV6-5 and TRBJ1-1; perhaps TRBD1 as D (5 bases). CDR3 length: 14 residues. Deletions cut 0 bases from V and 1 base from J, with 6 bases between. CDR1 and CDR2 from the germline V gene are MNHEY and SVGAGI. CDR3 region: CASSYSQGNTEAFF. The CDR3 DNA is TGTGCCAGCAGTTACTCCCAGGGGAACACTGAAGCTTTCTTT.

The chain recombines TRBV15 with TRBJ2-3; 12 nucleotides align to TRBD2. The CDR3 runs 16 residues. Germline trimming cut 3 bases from V and 1 base from J; bases unmatched to any gene: 2. Germline CDR1 is LNHNV and CDR2 is YYDKDF (reference sequence). CDR3 nucleotide sequence: TGTGCCACCAGCAGTCGACTAGCGGGGGGCACAGATACGCAGTATTTT. Amino acids: CATSSRLAGGTDTQYF.

The chain links TRBV5-1 to TRBJ1-2; D unresolved. From germline, CDR1 is SGHRS and CDR2 YFSETQ. Trimming removed 4 bases at V and 4 bases at J, with 8 bases between. The length of the CDR3 is 12 residues. The CDR3 is CASSDTAYGYTF. The CDR3 nucleotides are TGCGCCAGCAGCGACACCGCCTATGGCTACACCTTC.

The gene calls are TRBV12-5 and TRBJ2-3; no clear D. Between the trimmed V and J ends, which lost 8 bases and 4 bases, there was a span of 7 bases. The CDR3 sequence is 11 residues long. Germline V gives CDR1 LGHNT, CDR2 FRNRAP. CDR3 sequence: CASRSADTQYF. CDR3 sequence (DNA): TGTGCTAGTCGGAGTGCAGATACGCAGTATTTT. The full variable domain, rest sourced from reference TRBV12-5 and TRBJ2-3, is DARVTQTPRHKVTEMGQEVTMRCQPILGHNTVFWYRQTMMQGLELLAYFRNRAPLDDSGMPKDRFSAEMPDATLATLKIQPSEPRDSAVYFCASRSADTQYFGPGTRLTVL.

This clone was detected only once. The CDR3 is CASQETQYF. The CDR3 DNA sequence: TGTGCCAGCCAAGAGACCCAGTACTTC. The chain joins TRBV3-1 (or the pseudogene TRBV3-2) to TRBJ2-5; no firm D call. Germline V gene lookup returns CDR1 LGHDT and CDR2 YNNKEL (reference sequence). The CDR3 is 9 residues long. V was shortened by 8 bases and J by 2 bases, with 0 bases between the two germline ends.

This clone appeared a few times. The chain uses TRBV7-2 and TRBJ1-4, with 7 bases aligning to TRBD1. Germline V lookup: CDR1 SGHTA, CDR2 FQGNSA. This CDR3 is 16 amino acids long. J gave up 3 bases and V 0 bases, and 4 bases lay outside the gene matches. CDR3 protein: CASSLAGGLSNEKLFF. DNA for the CDR3: TGTGCCAGCAGCTTAGCAGGGGGCTTATCTAATGAAAAACTGTTTTTT.

A note on this clone: This specimen includes other DNA sequences encoding the same CDR3. The genes are TRBV5-1 and TRBJ2-5, with a possible D match to TRBD2 (6 bases). There are 15 residues in the CDR3. Germline CDR1 SGHRS, CDR2 YFSETQ. Trimming left V 0 bases short and J 2 bases short, with 11 bases between. Here the CDR3 DNA reads TGCGCCAGCAGCTTGGGCGGGACGGTTCAAGAGACCCAGTACTTC. Its translation is CASSLGGTVQETQYF.

The gene calls are TRBV20-1 and TRBJ1-6; D gene unclear. Trimming took 3 bases from V and 8 from J, leaving 8 bases between them. The CDR3 has 12 amino acids. CDR1 is DFQATT, CDR2 SNEGSKA, per germline (reference sequence). CDR3 DNA: TGCAGTGCTAGTAAGGCTTATTCACCCCTCCACTTT. Protein: CSASKAYSPLHF.

This clone was seen more than once but under ten times. The chain uses TRBV2 and TRBJ2-1; TRBD1 might be the D (6 bases). The CDR3 has 16 residues. Trimming shortened V by 3 bases and J by 4 bases, and 16 bases separated the two germline ends. Germline V CDR1 and CDR2: SNHLY, FYNNEI. The CDR3 is CASSDMGQGFYNEQFF. The CDR3 region has the DNA TGTGCCAGCAGTGACATGGGACAAGGCTTTTACAATGAGCAGTTCTTC.

V and J are TRBV6-2 or TRBV6-3 and TRBJ1-2; 8 positions match TRBD1. The CDR3 runs 18 residues. With V trimmed by 6 bases and J by 1 base, 16 bases remained unmatched. Per germline, CDR1 MNHEY and CDR2 SVGEGT. The CDR3 DNA sequence: TGTGCCAGCAGCCACCTATCGACAGGGGCGCGGAATAACTATGGCTACACCTTC. Protein sequence: CASSHLSTGARNNYGYTF.

The chain couples TRBV9 to TRBJ2-1; weak D call: TRBD2 (5 bases). Looked up from germline, CDR1 is SGDLS and CDR2 is YYNGEE. Trimming took 0 bases from V and 9 from J, leaving 19 bases between them. CDR3 length equals 16 residues. The DNA for the CDR3 is TGTGCCAGCAGCGTAGACCACACCTCGGGGTTCGGTGAGCAGTTCTTC. Translation gives CASSVDHTSGFGEQFF.

This chain joins TRBV9 and TRBJ1-6; possible D gene TRBD1, 6 bases. The CDR3 contains 14 residues. Germline V gives CDR1 SGDLS, CDR2 YYNGEE. Deletions cut 4 bases from V and 3 bases from J, with 8 bases between. The CDR3: CASSPDSYNSPLHF. CDR3 DNA: TGTGCCAGCAGCCCGGACAGCTATAATTCACCCCTCCACTTT.

The chain carries TRBV19 and TRBJ1-1, with 7 bases aligning to TRBD1. Trimming cost V 9 bases and J 5 bases; bases outside gene matches: 9. This CDR3 comprises 13 residues. The germline CDR1 and CDR2 sequences are LNHDA and SQIVND (reference sequence). In DNA form, the CDR3 reads TGTGCCAGGGGTAACAGGGGAGGTACTGAAGCTTTCTTT. Translated: CARGNRGGTEAFF.

The V gene is TRBV21-1, the J gene TRBJ2-7; TRBD2 is taken as the D call from the table, unchecked against the DNA. TRBV21-1 is flagged as a pseudogene. This CDR3 has 15 amino acids. The CDR3 DNA follows: TGTGCCAGCAGCAACAGGCGGGGAGGCTCCTACGAGCAGTACTTC. This codes for CASSNRRGGSYEQYF.

The gene calls are TRBV5-1 and TRBJ1-6; D gene unclear. The CDR3 spans 15 residues. V was pared by 2 bases and J by 10 bases, with 16 bases between. The germline gives CDR1 SGHRS, CDR2 YFSETQ. The CDR3 here is CASSLQAGSNSPLHF. The CDR3 nucleotides are TGCGCCAGCAGCTTACAAGCGGGGAGTAACTCACCCCTCCACTTT.

The chain uses TRBV20-1 and TRBJ2-3; TRBD2 might be the D (6 bases). The V gene's germline CDR1 is DFQATT and CDR2 SNEGSKA (reference sequence). The CDR3 is made up of 14 amino acids. Trimming left V 3 bases short and J 0 bases short, with 10 bases between. The CDR3 loop reads CSASFSGSTDTQYF. The CDR3 DNA is TGCAGTGCTAGTTTCAGCGGGAGCACAGATACGCAGTATTTT.

The chain employs TRBV30 and TRBJ1-5; D not certain. The CDR3 runs 14 residues. Germline-derived CDR1 and CDR2 are GTSNPN and SVGIG (reference sequence). V shed 2 bases and J shed 4 bases, with 12 bases lying between them. The CDR3 coding sequence is TGTGCCTGGAGTCCCCTTCTGGGGAATCAGCCCCAGCATTTT. Translating gives CAWSPLLGNQPQHF.

V usage is TRBV18 and J usage is TRBJ2-1, with 7 positions matching TRBD1. Trimming took 0 bases from V and 15 from J; bases not matched to a gene: 11. The CDR3 loop spans 14 amino acids. CDR1 is KGHSH and CDR2 is LQKENI in the germline V gene. The CDR3 bases are TGTGCCAGCTCACCACCAAGTAGTAAGGGGGCTTGGTTCTTC. Residues: CASSPPSSKGAWFF.

This chain joins TRBV4-1 and TRBJ1-5, with D uncertain. V shed 1 base and J shed 6 bases, with 10 bases lying between them. The germline gives CDR1 MGHRA, CDR2 YSYEKL. This CDR3 is built from 14 residues. DNA of the CDR3: TGCGCCAGCAGCCAAGCCGGGTTGGGTCAGCCCCAGCATTTT. This translates into CASSQAGLGQPQHF.

The chain combines TRBV18 with TRBJ2-2; 8 bases align to TRBD1. V lost 0 bases, J lost 6 bases, and 6 bases stayed unmatched. CDR1 is KGHSH, CDR2 LQKENI, per germline. There are 16 residues in the CDR3. The CDR3 spells CASSPPGQVSPGELFF. The CDR3 region has the DNA TGTGCCAGCTCACCACCGGGACAGGTCTCCCCCGGGGAGCTGTTTTTT.

V gene TRBV19 combines with J gene TRBJ1-5; D is ambiguous. V was trimmed by 9 bases and J by 0 bases, leaving 6 bases between them. CDR3 length equals 12 residues. In germline, CDR1 is LNHDA, CDR2 SQIVND (reference sequence). The CDR3 DNA sequence: TGTGCCAGCGCAAATAGCAATCAGCCCCAGCATTTT. Translation: CASANSNQPQHF. The variable domain in full, completed from reference TRBV19 and TRBJ1-5, reads DGGITQSPKYLFRKEGQNVTLSCEQNLNHDAMYWYRQDPGQGLRLIYYSQIVNDFQKGDIAEGYSVSREKKESFPLTVTSAQKNPTAFYLCASANSNQPQHFGDGTRLSIL.

The chain uses TRBV7-8 and TRBJ1-5; D gene uncertain. This CDR3 spans 14 amino acids. From germline, CDR1 is SGHVS and CDR2 FQNEAQ. Trimming took 5 bases from V and 3 from J, leaving 11 bases between them. The CDR3, as DNA: TGTGCCAGCAGCCCCCAACTGATCAATCAGCCCCAGCATTTT. It codes for CASSPQLINQPQHF.

This chain connects TRBV19 to TRBJ1-6; D may be TRBD1 (5 bases). This CDR3 has 15 amino acids. Per germline, CDR1 LNHDA and CDR2 SQIVND (reference sequence). The CDR3 DNA reads as TGTGCTACTAGGATAATCGGGGGGTCGAATTCACCCCTCCACTTT. It codes for CATRIIGGSNSPLHF.

The chain has TRBV15 and TRBJ2-6; the match to TRBD1 covers 9 bases. Germline V gene lookup returns CDR1 LNHNV and CDR2 YYDKDF (reference sequence). V lost 2 bases, J lost 0 bases, and 5 bases stayed unmatched. The CDR3 runs 18 residues. The CDR3 region has the DNA TGTGCCACCAGCAGACCGGGACAGGGTTACTCTGGGGCCAACGTCCTGACTTTC. Protein product: CATSRPGQGYSGANVLTF.

The chain combines TRBV5-1 with TRBJ1-1; TRBD1 matches 8 bases. CDR1 SGHRS and CDR2 YFSETQ come from the germline V gene. V trimming: 2 bases; J trimming: 5 bases; junction bases outside the gene matches: 11. The CDR3 totals 16 residues. DNA for the CDR3: TGCGCCAGCAGCTTATCTGGACAGGGTTTAATGACTGAAGCTTTCTTT. It is translated as CASSLSGQGLMTEAFF. Complete variable domain (other parts from reference TRBV5-1 and TRBJ1-1): KAGVTQTPRYLIKTRGQQVTLSCSPISGHRSVSWYQQTPGQGLQFLFEYFSETQRNKGNFPGRFSGRQFSNSRSEMNVSTLELGDSALYLCASSLSGQGLMTEAFFGQGTRLTVV.

V usage is TRBV12-3 or TRBV12-4 and J usage is TRBJ2-1; 10 bases are a match to TRBD2. The CDR3 runs to 13 residues. V shed 4 bases, J shed 13 bases, and the junction held 7 bases outside the gene matches. CDR3 nucleotide sequence: TGTGCCAGCAGTTCTGGTAGCGGGGGGACTCAGTTCTTC. Translated, it gives CASSSGSGGTQFF.